This T cell receptor (beta chain) was found in a study of T cell repertoires in cytomegalovirus infection. Study summary: In public TCR beta signatures, there were indications of both CMV infection and matching HLA type.

The study's findings and limits: HLA-C-restricted TCR beta clonotypes specific for CMV led the ex vivo response.

Turning to this clonotype: The antigen is unknown.

Each CDR3 protein is one row after TCRdb ran MiXCR on the reads. Seen here are hundreds of thousands of distinct CDR3 sequences, around 24% observed once, and the top ten hold around 7.6%. Sequenced material: CD8+ T cells from PBMCs. The source is a human donor in good health (CMV status not recorded). Some clones in this sample may be carry-over from other donors' samples.

The CDR3 sequence is CASRYPDSLNTEAFF. The DNA for the CDR3 is TGTGCCAGCAGATATCCGGACAGTTTGAACACTGAAGCTTTCTTT. V and J are TRBV7-9 and TRBJ1-1; D is possibly TRBD1 (6 bases). CDR3 size: 15 residues. The V and J ends lost 6 bases and 0 bases respectively, with 14 bases between them. In germline, CDR1 is SEHNR, CDR2 FQNEAQ (reference sequence).